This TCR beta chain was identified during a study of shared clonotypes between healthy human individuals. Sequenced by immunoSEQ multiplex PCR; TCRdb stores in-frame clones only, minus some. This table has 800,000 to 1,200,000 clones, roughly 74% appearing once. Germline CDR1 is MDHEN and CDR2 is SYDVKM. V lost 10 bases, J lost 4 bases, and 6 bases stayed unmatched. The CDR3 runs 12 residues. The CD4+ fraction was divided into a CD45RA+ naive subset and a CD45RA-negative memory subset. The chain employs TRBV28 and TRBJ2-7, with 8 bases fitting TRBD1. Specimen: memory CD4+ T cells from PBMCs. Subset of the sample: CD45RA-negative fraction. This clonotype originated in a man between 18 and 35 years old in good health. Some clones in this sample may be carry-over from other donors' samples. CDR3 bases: TGTGCCACCGGGGACAGGACTTACGAGCAGTACTTC. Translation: CATGDRTYEQYF.